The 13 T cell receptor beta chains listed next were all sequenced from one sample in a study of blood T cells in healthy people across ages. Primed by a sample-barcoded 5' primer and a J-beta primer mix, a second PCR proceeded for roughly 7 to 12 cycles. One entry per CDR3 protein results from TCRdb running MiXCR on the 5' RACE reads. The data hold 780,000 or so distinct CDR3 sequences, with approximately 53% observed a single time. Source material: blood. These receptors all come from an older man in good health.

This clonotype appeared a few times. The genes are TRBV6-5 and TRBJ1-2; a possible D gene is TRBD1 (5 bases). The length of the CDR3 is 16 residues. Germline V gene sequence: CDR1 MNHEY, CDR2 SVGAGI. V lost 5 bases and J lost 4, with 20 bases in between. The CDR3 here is CASSPVTGTLSYGYTF. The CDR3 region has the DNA TGTGCCAGCAGTCCTGTAACCGGGACCCTTTCCTATGGCTACACCTTC.

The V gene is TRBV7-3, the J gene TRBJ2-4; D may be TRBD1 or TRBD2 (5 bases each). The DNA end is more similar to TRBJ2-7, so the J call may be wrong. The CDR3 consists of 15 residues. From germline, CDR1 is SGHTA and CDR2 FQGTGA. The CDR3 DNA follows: TGTGCCAGCAGCTCCCGGGACCCACAACCGGACGAGCAGTACTTC. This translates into CASSSRDPQPDEQYF.

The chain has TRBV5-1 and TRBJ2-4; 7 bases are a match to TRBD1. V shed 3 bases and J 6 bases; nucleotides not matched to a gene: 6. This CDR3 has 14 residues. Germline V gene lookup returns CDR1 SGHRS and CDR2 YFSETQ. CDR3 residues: CASSWEAGGNIQYF. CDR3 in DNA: TGCGCCAGCAGCTGGGAAGCAGGGGGAAACATTCAGTACTTC.

CDR3 nucleotide sequence: TGCAGCGTTGAAGATCCAAATCAAGAGACCCAGTACTTC. It yields the protein CSVEDPNQETQYF. The gene calls are TRBV29-1 and TRBJ2-5; no firm D call. The CDR3 loop spans 13 amino acids. Germline V CDR1 and CDR2: SQVTM, ANQGSEA. The V and J ends lost 0 bases and 2 bases respectively, with 7 bases between them.

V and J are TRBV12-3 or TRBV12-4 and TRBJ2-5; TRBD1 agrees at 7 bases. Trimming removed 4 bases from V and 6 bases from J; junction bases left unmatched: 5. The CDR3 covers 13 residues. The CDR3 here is CASSSDREKTQYF. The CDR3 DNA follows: TGTGCCAGCAGTTCCGACAGGGAGAAGACCCAGTACTTC.

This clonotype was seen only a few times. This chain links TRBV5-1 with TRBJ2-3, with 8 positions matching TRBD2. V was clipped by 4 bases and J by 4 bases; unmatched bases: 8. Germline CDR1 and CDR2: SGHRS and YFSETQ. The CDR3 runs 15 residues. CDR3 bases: TGCGCCAGCAGCCTTAGCGGGGCGGGCGCAGATACGCAGTATTTT. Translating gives CASSLSGAGADTQYF.

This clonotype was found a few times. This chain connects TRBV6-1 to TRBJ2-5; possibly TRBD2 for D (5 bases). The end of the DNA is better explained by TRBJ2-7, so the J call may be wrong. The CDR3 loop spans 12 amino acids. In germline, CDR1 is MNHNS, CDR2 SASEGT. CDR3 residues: CASSENRGEQYF. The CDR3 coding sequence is TGTGCCAGCAGTGAAAACCGGGGCGAGCAGTACTTC.

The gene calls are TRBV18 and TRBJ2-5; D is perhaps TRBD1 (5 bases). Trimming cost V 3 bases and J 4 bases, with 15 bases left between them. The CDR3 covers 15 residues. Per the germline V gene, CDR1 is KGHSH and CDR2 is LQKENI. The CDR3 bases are TGTGCCAGCTCACCCTCGGGCAGGGAAGGAGAGACCCAGTACTTC. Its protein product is CASSPSGREGETQYF.

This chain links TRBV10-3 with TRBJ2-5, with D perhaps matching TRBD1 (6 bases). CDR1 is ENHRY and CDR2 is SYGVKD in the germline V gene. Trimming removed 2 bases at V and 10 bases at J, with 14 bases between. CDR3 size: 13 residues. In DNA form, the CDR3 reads TGTGCCATCAGTGAGACAGGGCCTTTGGACCAGTACTTC. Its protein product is CAISETGPLDQYF.

The CDR3 bases are TGTGCCAGCAGTGAAGCGCCCGGGGGAGGGCCTGTTGAGACCCAGTACTTC. Translating gives CASSEAPGGGPVETQYF. This chain links TRBV2 with TRBJ2-5; the match to TRBD2 covers 7 bases. Trimming cost V 0 bases and J 5 bases; bases outside gene matches: 12. The CDR3 extends over 17 amino acids. Germline V gives CDR1 SNHLY, CDR2 FYNNEI.

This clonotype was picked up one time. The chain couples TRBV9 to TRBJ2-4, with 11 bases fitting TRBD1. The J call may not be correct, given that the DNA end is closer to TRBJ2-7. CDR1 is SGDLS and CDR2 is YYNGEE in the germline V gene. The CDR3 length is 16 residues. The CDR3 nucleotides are TGTGCCAGCAGCGCACTAGGGACAGGGGGTTCCTACGAGCAGTACTTC. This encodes CASSALGTGGSYEQYF.

CDR3: CASSFRGTGSSNTEAFF. CDR3 DNA sequence: TGTGCCAGCAGTTTTAGGGGGACAGGGAGTTCGAACACTGAAGCTTTCTTT. This chain links TRBV12-3 or TRBV12-4 with TRBJ1-1; 9 bases line up with TRBD1. V lost 3 bases and J lost 1; bases outside the gene matches: 9. This CDR3 has 17 amino acids.

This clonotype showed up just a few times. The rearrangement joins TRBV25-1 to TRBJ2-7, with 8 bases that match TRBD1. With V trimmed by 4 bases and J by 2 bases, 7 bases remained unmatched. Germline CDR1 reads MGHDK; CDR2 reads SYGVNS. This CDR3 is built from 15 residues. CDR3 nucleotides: TGTGCCAGCAGTGCAGACAGGGGAAATCCCTACGAGCAGTACTTC. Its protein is CASSADRGNPYEQYF.